This T cell receptor (beta chain) comes out of a study of CD8+ T cells in alopecia areata. cDNA prepared by RNA extraction and subsequent reverse transcription served as the template for sequencing. TCRdb keeps only in-frame clones here, not all; method: immunoSEQ multiplex PCR. The profile shows 220,000 or so clones, around 62% of them singletons. This clone has only one observation. What it binds is unknown. At one of its ends the junction is not consistent with the germline gene, which may arise from a read error. Findings and caveats of the study: TCR sharing across patients was less clear than in mice, possibly HLA-related. Elevated clonality characterized lesional scalp relative to normal scalp, particularly in alopecia totalis/universalis.

The CDR3 length is 13 residues. Germline CDR1 SGDLS, CDR2 YYNGEE. The origin of this receptor is a human donor with alopecia areata. Sequenced material: CD4+ T cells sorted from blood, taken at week 0. This chain joins TRBV9 and TRBJ2-1; 11 positions match TRBD2. As DNA, the CDR3 is TGTGCCAGCAGCGTAGAGGTAGCGGGAGGGCCGGTCTTC. As protein: CASSVEVAGGPVF.